Shown below are 20 T cell receptor beta chains from a single sample sequenced in a study of identifying expanded T cells in peripheral blood. TCRdb keeps only in-frame clones here, not all; method: immunoSEQ multiplex PCR. The sample carries around 85,000 clones, around 89% recorded once. Specimen: blood. Receptor source: a person aged 18 to 75 in good health.

The V call is TRBV18, the J call TRBJ2-5; D gene ambiguous. From germline, CDR1 is KGHSH and CDR2 LQKENI. V lost 6 bases to trimming and J lost 2 bases, with 13 bases between them. The CDR3 covers 14 residues. The DNA of the CDR3 is TGTGCCAGCTCTCCCTCCGGGTCACAAGAGACCCAGTACTTC. This gives the protein CASSPSGSQETQYF. Supplemented by reference TRBV18 and TRBJ2-5, the full variable domain reads NAGVMQNPRHLVRRRGQEARLRCSPMKGHSHVYWYRQLPEEGLKFMVYLQKENIIDESGMPKERFSAEFPKEGPSILRIQQVVRGDSAAYFCASSPSGSQETQYFGPGTRLLVL.

This chain joins TRBV5-4 and TRBJ1-2; D gene ambiguous. The V end was cut by 4 bases, the J end by 8 bases, with 18 bases between. The germline V gene encodes CDR1 SGHNT and CDR2 YYREEE (reference sequence). This CDR3 has 14 residues. This CDR3 reads CASSVNAGMSGYTF. CDR3 coding DNA: TGTGCCAGCAGCGTGAATGCCGGGATGAGCGGCTACACCTTC.

The chain uses TRBV19 and TRBJ1-1; D possibly corresponds to TRBD1 (5 bases). The CDR3 has 15 residues. CDR1 LNHDA and CDR2 SQIVND come from the germline V gene (reference sequence). Trimming took 8 bases from V and 3 from J, leaving 19 bases between them. CDR3 protein: CASWGWVEMHTEAFF. The CDR3 coding sequence is TGTGCCAGTTGGGGGTGGGTGGAGATGCACACTGAAGCTTTCTTT.

In DNA form, the CDR3 reads TGTGCCAGCAGCTTGACTAGCGGGAGGGGGAGCGAGCAGTACTTC. It yields the protein CASSLTSGRGSEQYF. The chain joins TRBV7-9 to TRBJ2-7; 14 bases match TRBD2. The germline gives CDR1 SEHNR, CDR2 FQNEAQ (reference sequence). The CDR3 runs 15 residues. V lost 3 bases to trimming and J lost 6 bases; unmatched junction nucleotides: 4. Complete variable domain (other parts from reference TRBV7-9 and TRBJ2-7): DTGVSQNPRHKITKRGQNVTFRCDPISEHNRLYWYRQTLGQGPEFLTYFQNEAQLEKSRLLSDRFSAERPKGSFSTLEIQRTEQGDSAMYLCASSLTSGRGSEQYFGPGTRLTVT.

J is TRBJ2-3 and V is TRBV4-3; D is possibly TRBD1 or TRBD2 (5 bases each). Looked up from germline, CDR1 is LGHNA and CDR2 is YSLEER. This CDR3 is built from 18 residues. Trimming cost V 0 bases and J 0 bases, with 16 bases left between them. The CDR3 sequence is CASSQDITYGGSTDTQYF. The CDR3 nucleotides are TGCGCCAGCAGCCAAGATATCACCTATGGGGGTAGCACAGATACGCAGTATTTT.

The rearrangement uses TRBV10-3 and TRBJ2-1; D is ambiguous. From germline, CDR1 is ENHRY and CDR2 SYGVKD. The CDR3 runs to 12 residues. Trimming left V 4 bases short and J 6 bases short, with 7 bases between. The DNA for the CDR3 is TGTGCCATCAGTGGGGCCCCCAATGAGCAGTTCTTC. It yields the protein CAISGAPNEQFF.

This chain joins TRBV7-6 and TRBJ2-7, with 9 positions matching TRBD2. The CDR3 is made up of 13 amino acids. V lost 5 bases, J lost 3 bases, and 2 bases stayed unmatched. Germline V lookup: CDR1 SGHVS, CDR2 FNYEAQ. CDR3 nucleotides: TGTGCCAGCAGCCCTAGCGGGGTCTACGAGCAGTACTTC. As protein: CASSPSGVYEQYF.

The rearrangement uses TRBV18 and TRBJ1-5; D gene unclear. Germline CDR1 is KGHSH and CDR2 is LQKENI. The CDR3 extends over 14 amino acids. V gave up 5 bases and J gave up 3 bases, with 11 bases separating them. Here the CDR3 reads CASSSDLSNQPQHF. The CDR3 DNA follows: TGTGCCAGCTCATCGGACCTTTCCAATCAGCCCCAGCATTTT.

The chain links TRBV5-4 to TRBJ1-2; weak D call: TRBD1 (5 bases). The CDR3 contains 13 residues. Germline values: CDR1 SGHNT, CDR2 YYREEE (reference sequence). V lost 6 bases and J 7 bases, leaving 16 bases between the germline ends. The CDR3, as DNA: TGTGCCAGCAACATACGGGGGGGGTCTGGCTACACCTTC. It codes for CASNIRGGSGYTF.

J is TRBJ1-6 and V is TRBV4-3; TRBD1 might be the D (6 bases). V lost 3 bases and J 9 bases, leaving 18 bases between the germline ends. CDR1 and CDR2 (germline): LGHNA, YSLEER. The CDR3 runs 16 residues. The CDR3 DNA reads as TGCGCCAGCAGCCATACAGGGAGAGGGGTTGGTTCACCCCTCCACTTT. Its translation: CASSHTGRGVGSPLHF.

The V call is TRBV11-2, the J call TRBJ2-3; D gene unclear. The CDR3 length is 15 residues. Germline CDR1 SGHAT, CDR2 FQNNGV. V was cut by 3 bases and J by 0 bases, with 10 bases left in between. As DNA, the CDR3 is TGTGCCAGCAGCTTTGGTGGTTTCAGCACAGATACGCAGTATTTT. It yields the protein CASSFGGFSTDTQYF.

This sequence joins TRBV29-1 and TRBJ1-2; possibly TRBD1 for D (6 bases). Germline V gene data show CDR1 as SQVTM and CDR2 as ANQGSEA. V was pared by 7 bases and J by 5 bases, with 11 bases between. The CDR3 covers 11 residues. Written as DNA, the CDR3 is TGCAGCGCCGACACAGGGTATGGCTACACCTTC. Amino acids: CSADTGYGYTF.

The V gene is TRBV5-4, the J gene TRBJ2-5, with D perhaps matching TRBD1 or TRBD2 (6 bases each). The V end lost 4 bases, the J end lost 10 bases, and 20 bases lay between the germline ends. This CDR3 spans 14 amino acids. Germline loops: CDR1 SGHNT, CDR2 YYREEE (reference sequence). CDR3 bases: TGTGCCAGCAGCGTCGCCGGGGGCCTCGGGAACCAGTACTTC. Translated, it gives CASSVAGGLGNQYF.

This chain connects TRBV27 to TRBJ2-5, with 11 bases fitting TRBD2. Germline CDR1 reads MNHEY; CDR2 reads SMNVEV (reference sequence). The CDR3 runs 18 residues. V shed 6 bases and J 2 bases; nucleotides not matched to a gene: 14. In DNA, the CDR3 is TGTGCCAGCAGACCAACTCCCTCTAGCGGGGGGCGACAAGAGACCCAGTACTTC. Amino acids: CASRPTPSSGGRQETQYF.

The rearrangement joins TRBV9 to TRBJ2-5, with TRBD1 identical over 7 bases. CDR3 length: 16 residues. The V segment lost 4 bases and the J segment 4 bases; nucleotides outside the gene matches: 13. Germline V gene data show CDR1 as SGDLS and CDR2 as YYNGEE. The CDR3 coding sequence is TGTGCCAGCAGCCCGAGACAGGGAGAATTGGGAGAGACCCAGTACTTC. Encoded protein: CASSPRQGELGETQYF.

V gene TRBV27 combines with J gene TRBJ2-2; unclear D gene. CDR3 length: 14 amino acids. Trimming took off 4 bases at V and 4 bases at J, with 10 bases between the two ends. The germline V gene has CDR1 MNHEY and CDR2 SMNVEV (reference sequence). The CDR3 region is CASSYNLLTGELFF. The CDR3 nucleotides read TGTGCCAGCAGTTATAACCTCCTCACCGGGGAGCTGTTTTTT.

This sequence joins TRBV13 and TRBJ2-7, with D perhaps matching TRBD2 (5 bases). From germline, CDR1 is PRHDT and CDR2 FYEKMQ (reference sequence). The CDR3 runs to 14 residues. V lost 4 bases and J 3 bases, leaving 13 bases between the germline ends. The CDR3 DNA follows: TGTGCCAGCAGCTCCGGGGTCAGGATCTACGAGCAGTACTTC. Amino acid sequence: CASSSGVRIYEQYF.

The chain has TRBV4-2 and TRBJ1-4; 9 bases are shared with TRBD1. Germline V lookup: CDR1 LGHNA, CDR2 YNFKEQ. V gave up 0 bases and J gave up 1 base; unmatched junction bases: 6. The CDR3 loop spans 18 amino acids. The CDR3 DNA reads TGTGCCAGCAGCCAAGATATGACAGGGGGGGTAACTAATGAAAAACTGTTTTTT. It is translated as CASSQDMTGGVTNEKLFF.

The J gene is TRBJ2-1, the V gene TRBV27; possibly TRBD2 for D (5 bases). Germline V gene sequence: CDR1 MNHEY, CDR2 SMNVEV (reference sequence). This CDR3 has 15 residues. Trimming left V 10 bases short and J 1 base short, with 17 bases between. CDR3 protein: CATGVGIGSYNEQFF. The CDR3 nucleotides read TGTGCCACCGGGGTAGGGATCGGGTCCTACAATGAGCAGTTCTTC.

The chain combines TRBV4-2 with TRBJ1-1; 8 bases are shared with TRBD1. Trimming cost V 2 bases and J 1 base; bases outside gene matches: 6. This CDR3 has 16 amino acids. The germline CDR1 and CDR2 sequences are LGHNA and YNFKEQ. The CDR3 nucleotides are TGTGCCAGCAGCCAAAACTCTGGACAGGGGAACACTGAAGCTTTCTTT. Protein sequence: CASSQNSGQGNTEAFF.